This T cell receptor beta chain comes out of a study of OX40 agonist ivuxolimab in advanced cancers. About this clone itself: Its antigen remains unidentified.

Between the trimmed V and J ends, which lost 0 bases and 0 bases, there was a span of 6 bases. This CDR3 spans 16 amino acids. CDR1 and CDR2 (germline): MNHEY, SVGAGI. Clones were sequenced by immunoSEQ multiplex PCR, and TCRdb holds only the in-frame ones, with some missing. The table has 90,000 to 130,000 clones, less than 95% seen once. General study points: In the 0.1-3.0 mg/kg groups, partial responders showed among the lowest expansion. CD8+ T cells were the subset that, on average, had more expanded clones than CD4+.

The genes are TRBV6-5 and TRBJ2-6; D unclear. The specimen was CD4+ or CD8+ T cells sorted from blood, collected in a trial of the OX40 agonist ivuxolimab. This TCR came from an adult with an advanced solid tumor such as melanoma, head and neck, liver or kidney cancer. The CDR3 sequence is CASSYSMASGANVLTF. CDR3 coding DNA: TGTGCCAGCAGTTACTCGATGGCCTCTGGGGCCAACGTCCTGACTTTC.